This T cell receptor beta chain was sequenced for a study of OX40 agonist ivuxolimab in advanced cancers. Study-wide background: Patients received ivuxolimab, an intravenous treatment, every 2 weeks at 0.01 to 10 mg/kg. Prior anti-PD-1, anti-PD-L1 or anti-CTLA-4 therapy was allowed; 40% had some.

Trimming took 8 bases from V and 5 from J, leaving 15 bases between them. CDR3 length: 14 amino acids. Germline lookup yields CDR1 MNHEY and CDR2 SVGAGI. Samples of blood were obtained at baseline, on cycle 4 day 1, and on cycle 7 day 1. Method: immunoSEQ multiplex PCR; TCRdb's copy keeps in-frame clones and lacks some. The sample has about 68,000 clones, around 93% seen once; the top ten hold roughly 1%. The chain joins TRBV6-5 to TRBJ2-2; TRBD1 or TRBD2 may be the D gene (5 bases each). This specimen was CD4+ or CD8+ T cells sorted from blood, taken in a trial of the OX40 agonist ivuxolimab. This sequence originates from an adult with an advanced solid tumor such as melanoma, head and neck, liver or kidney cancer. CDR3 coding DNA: TGTGCCAGCCGGCCGGGGTGGGGGACCGGGGAGCTGTTTTTT. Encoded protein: CASRPGWGTGELFF.